This record concerns one TCR beta chain sequence. Antigen: not known. The source of the sample is a study of T cell repertoires in cytomegalovirus infection. TCRdb fed the reads into MiXCR, producing one record per CDR3 protein. Among 100,000 to 150,000 distinct CDR3 sequences, approximately 30% were seen once, and the ten largest hold approximately 59%. Sequencing used CD8+ T cells from cultured PBMCs, obtained from culture after CMV antigen stimulation. The sequence was obtained from a human donor in good health (CMV status not recorded). Some clones in this sample may be carry-over from other donors' samples.

The CDR3 region has the DNA TGTGCCAGCAGTCCACCGACAGTCACGTTGGGGGTATACGAGCAGTACTTC. Its translation: CASSPPTVTLGVYEQYF. V gene TRBV28 combines with J gene TRBJ2-7; D may match TRBD1 or TRBD2 (5 bases each). The CDR3 consists of 17 residues. Germline CDR1 and CDR2: MDHEN and SYDVKM. V was cut by 5 bases and J by 4 bases, with 24 bases left in between.